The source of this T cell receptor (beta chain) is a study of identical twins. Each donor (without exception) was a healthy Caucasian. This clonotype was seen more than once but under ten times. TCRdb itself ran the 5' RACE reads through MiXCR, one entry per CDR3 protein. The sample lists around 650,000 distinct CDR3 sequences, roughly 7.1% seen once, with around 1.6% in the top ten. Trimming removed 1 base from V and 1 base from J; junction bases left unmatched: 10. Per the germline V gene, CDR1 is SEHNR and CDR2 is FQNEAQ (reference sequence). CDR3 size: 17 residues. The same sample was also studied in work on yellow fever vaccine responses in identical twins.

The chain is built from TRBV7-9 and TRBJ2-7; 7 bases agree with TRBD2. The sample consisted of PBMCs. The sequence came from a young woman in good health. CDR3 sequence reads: CASSLVPWGGKSYEQYF. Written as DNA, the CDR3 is TGTGCCAGCAGCTTAGTCCCTTGGGGGGGGAAATCCTACGAGCAGTACTTC.